This is a list of T cell receptor beta chains from one sample in a study of CD8+ T cells in alopecia areata. The repertoire was sequenced with immunoSEQ multiplex PCR; TCRdb's copy has only in-frame clones and lacks some. The top ten hold about 3.5% of the sample, which has over 150,000 clones, about 60% seen once. This specimen was CD4+ T cells sorted from blood, taken at week 4, from a patient treated with tofacitinib. These receptor sequences come from a human donor with alopecia areata. Each CDR3 is given with its conserved first and last residue. D genes are given only for firm matches. The size field is filled for only some rows; it gives once, few, many or a size class.

TRBD1 TRBJ1-1 TRBV29-1 NA TGCAGCGCTGTTGGGGGACAGGCGGAAGCTTTCTTT CSAVGGQAEAFF
TRBD1 TRBJ1-1 TRBV28 NA TGTGCCAGCAGTTCCAGTCCCGGGACAGGGGTCAACACTGAAGCTTTCTTT CASSSSPGTGVNTEAFF
TRBD1 TRBJ2-2 TRBV27 NA TGTGCCAGCAGTTGGACAGGGGGCGCAACCGGGGAGCTGTTTTTT CASSWTGGATGELFF
TRBD1 TRBJ2-1 TRBV29-1 NA TGCAGCGTGAACGAGGGGGCAGGGGATGAGCAGTTCTTC CSVNEGAGDEQFF
TRBD1 TRBJ1-1 TRBV2 NA TGTGCCAGCACCCTTACGGGACAGGGGGCTGAGTTCTTT CASTLTGQGAEFF
NA TRBJ2-7 TRBV30 few TGTGCCTGGAGTGTACTAGCTTGGAGCTCCTACGAGCAGTACTTC CAWSVLAWSSYEQYF
NA TRBJ1-1 TRBV27 NA TGTGCCAGCAGTTTTGCAGGGAACACTGAAGCTTTCTTT CASSFAGNTEAFF
NA TRBJ2-4 TRBV29-1 NA TGCAGCGTTCGCGGTCGGCAGGCCAAAAACATTCAGTACTTC CSVRGRQAKNIQYF
NA TRBJ2-7 TRBV6-5 once TGTGCCAGCAGCCGACAGCCCTACGAGCAGTACTTC CASSRQPYEQYF
TRBD2 TRBJ2-3 TRBV10-3 NA TGTGCCATCAGTGAACGAGCGGGGGGAAGCACAGATACGCAGTATTTT CAISERAGGSTDTQYF
NA TRBJ1-6 TRBV4-2 few TGTGCCAGCAGCAGACAGGATAATTCACCCCTCCACTTT CASSRQDNSPLHF
TRBD1 TRBJ2-7 TRBV29-1 NA TGCAGCGTTGGTCCGGGACAGGGTAGGCACGAGCAGTACTTC CSVGPGQGRHEQYF
NA TRBJ2-1 TRBV7-8 NA TGTGCCAGCAGCTTAGGGGACGGTGAGCAGTTCTTC CASSLGDGEQFF
NA TRBJ2-3 TRBV27 NA TGTGCCAGCAGTCTCAGGACTTTCAAAAGCACAGATACGCAGTATTTT CASSLRTFKSTDTQYF
NA TRBJ1-5 TRBV30 few TGTGCCTGGAGTGTACGGTTAGAGGGCTATAGCAATCAGCCCCAGCATTTT CAWSVRLEGYSNQPQHF
NA TRBJ1-2 TRBV28 NA TGTGCCAGCAGTTCCTCGCGGGGCGAGGCGGATATAGGGGGCTACACCTTC CASSSSRGEADIGGYTF
NA TRBJ2-4 TRBV2 few TGTGCCAGCACAAGGGAAGGGGTAGCCAAAAACATTCAGTACTTC CASTREGVAKNIQYF
NA TRBJ1-6 TRBV10-3 NA TGTGCCATCAGTGAGTTTGCCATTGAGCGGGCACCCCTCCACTTT CAISEFAIERAPLHF
NA TRBJ1-5 TRBV30 NA TGTGCCTGGAGTGTGAACTACGGCAGAAAGTTGAATCAGCCCCAGCATTTT CAWSVNYGRKLNQPQHF
NA TRBJ1-1 TRBV25-1 NA TGTGCCAGCAGTGAATGGGGGCATGGCACTGAAGCTTTCTTT CASSEWGHGTEAFF
NA TRBJ2-2 TRBV19 few TGTGCCAGTAGTATACCCGTGACTTGGGCCGAAGACACCGGGGAGCTGTTTTTT CASSIPVTWAEDTGELFF
NA TRBJ1-6 TRBV11-1 NA TGTGCCAGCACGCTAGGTCTCGATTCACCCCTCCACTTT CASTLGLDSPLHF
NA TRBJ2-6 TRBV15 NA TGTGCCACCAGCAGAGATCGGGCGGGGGCCAACGTCCTGACTTTC CATSRDRAGANVLTF
TRBD1 TRBJ2-5 TRBV29-1 NA TGCAGCGCTGTGACAGGGGGAGAGACCCAGTACTTC CSAVTGGETQYF
NA TRBJ1-2 TRBV30 NA TGTGCCTGGAGTGGATTCCCCACAGGGACGTCCTTGGGTGGCTACACCTTC CAWSGFPTGTSLGGYTF
TRBD2 TRBJ2-1 TRBV7-3 NA TGTGCCAGCAGCTCTAGCGGGGGGGCCGCGAATGAGCAGTTCTTC CASSSSGGAANEQFF
NA TRBJ2-5 TRBV5-6 NA TGTGCCAGCAGCTTGTCTGCGACAGCTATCCAAGAGACCCAGTACTTC CASSLSATAIQETQYF
TRBD2 TRBJ2-1 TRBV30 NA TGTGCCTGGAAGGGTAGTAGCGGGGGGTCCTACAATGAGCAGTTCTTC CAWKGSSGGSYNEQFF
NA TRBJ1-6 TRBV25-1 NA TGTGCCAGCAGTTCCTTGGGAGGGAATTCACCCCTCCACTTT CASSSLGGNSPLHF
TRBD1 TRBJ2-1 TRBV25-1 once TGTGCCAGCAGTGAAACGACAGGGCGGAATGAGCAGTTCTTC CASSETTGRNEQFF
NA TRBJ2-7 TRBV14 NA TGTGCCAGCAGCCAAGGTGGCGGGGCAAGCGAGCAGTACTTC CASSQGGGASEQYF
NA TRBJ2-1 TRBV7-2 few TGTGCCAGCAGCTTAGACAGGGCAAATGAGCAGTTCTTC CASSLDRANEQFF
NA TRBJ2-2 TRBV30 NA TGTGCCTGGAGTGGAGCGAACACCGGGGAGCTGTTTTTT CAWSGANTGELFF
TRBD2 TRBJ2-7 TRBV7-2 NA TGTGCCAGCAGCATACGGACTAGCGGGAACTACGAGCAGTACTTC CASSIRTSGNYEQYF
NA TRBJ2-2 TRBV5-6 NA TGTGCCAGCAGCTACAGGGTCGGGAACACCGGGGAGCTGTTTTTT CASSYRVGNTGELFF
NA TRBJ2-4 TRBV28 many NA CASSTSGPGHTLAKNIQYF
NA TRBJ2-6 TRBV4-1 NA TGCGCCAGCAGCCAAGATCGGCCCCCCCGGAGCTCTGGGGCCAACGTCCTGACTTTC CASSQDRPPRSSGANVLTF
TRBD2 TRBJ2-3 TRBV18 NA TGTGCCAGCTCACTGACTAGCAGCACAGATACGCAGTATTTT CASSLTSSTDTQYF
TRBD1 TRBJ2-7 TRBV9 NA TGTGCCAGCAGCGTAGGGACAGGTCCCCTCTCCTACGAGCAGTACTTC CASSVGTGPLSYEQYF
NA TRBJ1-4 TRBV30 NA TGTGCCTGGAGTCCCTCTAGGGCGGATCTGGGTGAAAAACTGTTTTTT CAWSPSRADLGEKLFF
NA TRBJ2-3 TRBV5-4 NA TGTGCCAGCAGCTTAGGTTCGATCGATACGCAGTATTTT CASSLGSIDTQYF
NA TRBJ1-1 TRBV6-5 once TGTGCCAGCAGCAGAGGGAACACTGAAGCTTTCTTT CASSRGNTEAFF
NA TRBJ2-7 TRBV30 NA TGTGCCTGGAGTAAGGCCGCCGAGCAGTACTTC CAWSKAAEQYF
NA TRBJ2-1 TRBV29-1 once TGCAGCGTTGAGGCTCCCGGTGAGCAGTTCTTC CSVEAPGEQFF